The 32 T cell receptor beta chains below come from one sample, sequenced in a study of blood T cell repertoires in COVID-19. Produced via immunoSEQ multiplex PCR; TCRdb's table is partial and in-frame only. The top ten clones hold roughly 15% of a sample with under 300,000 clones, approximately 84% of them seen once. The sequencing input was PBMCs or T cells enriched from blood (not recorded which). The receptors shown here come from a man between 18 and 35 years old who had recovered from COVID-19.

The genes are TRBV5-4 and TRBJ2-1; TRBD2 matches at 9 bases. The CDR3 covers 14 residues. V shed 2 bases and J 4 bases; nucleotides not matched to a gene: 1. Germline V gene sequence: CDR1 SGHNT, CDR2 YYREEE (reference sequence). The CDR3 loop is CASSLGLAYNEQFF. CDR3 nucleotides: TGTGCCAGCAGCTTAGGACTAGCGTACAATGAGCAGTTCTTC.

This rearrangement joins TRBV7-9 to TRBJ1-4; maybe TRBD1 (6 bases). This CDR3 comprises 13 residues. The ends were cut back, 6 bases at V and 6 bases at J, with 11 bases in the middle. Germline V gives CDR1 SEHNR, CDR2 FQNEAQ (reference sequence). The DNA for the CDR3 is TGTGCCAGCAGATTACAGGGATATGAAAAACTGTTTTTT. This encodes CASRLQGYEKLFF.

V usage is TRBV7-8 and J usage is TRBJ2-7, with D maybe TRBD1 (7 bases). Per the germline V gene, CDR1 is SGHVS and CDR2 is FQNEAQ. Trimming pared 4 bases from V and 7 bases from J, leaving 20 bases between. The CDR3 extends over 15 amino acids. CDR3 DNA: TGTGCCAGCAGCTCCGACAGGGAGGACCTACAAGAGCAGTACTTC. Its protein is CASSSDREDLQEQYF.

The CDR3 sequence: CASSPQKRLQARETQYF. CDR3 DNA sequence: TGCGCCAGCAGTCCCCAAAAGAGACTACAAGCGAGGGAGACCCAGTACTTC. This rearrangement joins TRBV23-1 to TRBJ2-5; TRBD2 is a possible D gene (5 bases). TRBV23-1 qualifies as an ORF whose function is uncertain. This CDR3 contains 17 residues. Trimming removed 4 bases at V and 5 bases at J, with 23 bases between.

This chain joins TRBV5-1 and TRBJ2-7, with D possibly TRBD2 on 6 matching bases. Trimming removed 4 bases from V and 2 bases from J, with 10 bases in between. The germline gives CDR1 SGHRS, CDR2 YFSETQ. The CDR3 extends over 13 amino acids. The CDR3 region is CASSEAGTYEQYF. CDR3 coding DNA: TGCGCCAGCAGCGAGGCGGGAACCTACGAGCAGTACTTC.

The genes are TRBV10-3 and TRBJ2-3; 10 bases line up with TRBD2. V shed 5 bases and J 2 bases; nucleotides not matched to a gene: 4. Germline assignment: CDR1 ENHRY and CDR2 SYGVKD. The CDR3 has 15 residues. The CDR3 loop reads CAISLSGRATDTQYF. The DNA for the CDR3 is TGTGCCATCAGTCTCAGCGGGAGGGCCACAGATACGCAGTATTTT.

V usage is TRBV13 and J usage is TRBJ2-7, with 8 bases aligning to TRBD2. CDR3 size: 17 residues. V dropped 2 bases and J dropped 1; count of bases not matched to a gene: 10. Per the germline V gene, CDR1 is PRHDT and CDR2 is FYEKMQ (reference sequence). The DNA of the CDR3 is TGTGCCAGCAGCTTACCGGTCGGGTTAGCGGGATCCTACGAGCAGTACTTC. Translating gives CASSLPVGLAGSYEQYF. Full variable domain (remainder filled in from reference TRBV13 and TRBJ2-7): AAGVIQSPRHLIKEKRETATLKCYPIPRHDTVYWYQQGPGQDPQFLISFYEKMQSDKGSIPDRFSAQQFSDYHSELNMSSLELGDSALYFCASSLPVGLAGSYEQYFGPGTRLTVT.

The chain couples TRBV27 to TRBJ1-5; TRBD1 agrees at 8 bases. Germline V lookup: CDR1 MNHEY, CDR2 SMNVEV (reference sequence). CDR3 size: 15 residues. V shed 3 bases, J shed 6 bases, and the junction held 7 bases outside the gene matches. The CDR3: CASSFRGQGGQPQHF. The CDR3 DNA is TGTGCCAGCAGTTTCAGGGGGCAGGGGGGTCAGCCCCAGCATTTT.

The chain joins TRBV9 to TRBJ2-3; perhaps TRBD2 as D (5 bases). The germline CDR1 and CDR2 sequences are SGDLS and YYNGEE. The CDR3 contains 13 residues. The V end lost 4 bases, the J end lost 4 bases, and 10 bases lay between the germline ends. This CDR3 is CASSISEADTQYF. The CDR3, as DNA: TGTGCCAGCAGCATTTCGGAGGCAGATACGCAGTATTTT.

This clone was seen a single time. This chain uses TRBV10-3 with TRBJ2-3; weak D call: TRBD2 (6 bases). The V gene's germline CDR1 is ENHRY and CDR2 SYGVKD. Trimming removed 7 bases from V and 9 bases from J, with 23 bases in between. The CDR3 runs 15 residues. The CDR3 DNA sequence: TGTGCCATCACCGAGGGGTCAGAGGCCCGGGGGACGCAGTATTTT. Protein: CAITEGSEARGTQYF.

This clone came up a few times. The chain employs TRBV28 and TRBJ1-2, with 9 bases lining up with TRBD1. J lost 4 bases, V lost 2 bases, and 5 bases had no gene match. The CDR3 runs 15 residues. The V gene's germline CDR1 is MDHEN and CDR2 SYDVKM. The CDR3 nucleotides are TGTGCCAGCAGTTTAGGGACAGGGTTTGTCTATGGCTACACCTTC. Translating gives CASSLGTGFVYGYTF.

This clone has only a few counts. CDR3 protein: CASSLAQGGTSGTYEQYF. The CDR3 nucleotides are TGTGCCAGCAGCTTAGCGCAAGGAGGGACTAGCGGTACCTACGAGCAGTACTTC. The rearrangement uses TRBV11-3 and TRBJ2-7; 11 bases match TRBD2. Per the germline V gene, CDR1 is SGHNT and CDR2 is YENEEA. This CDR3 region has 18 residues. Unmatched junction bases numbered 10, after V lost 1 base and J lost 2 bases. The whole variable domain, remainder taken from reference TRBV11-3 and TRBJ2-7, is EAGVVQSPRYKIIEKKQPVAFWCNPISGHNTLYWYLQNLGQGPELLIRYENEEAVDDSQLPKDRFSAERLKGVDSTLKIQPAELGDSAVYLCASSLAQGGTSGTYEQYFGPGTRLTVT.

CDR3 DNA: TGTGCCAGCCGGGAGGGACAGGGGGTCAACGAGCAGTACTTC. Translating it yields CASREGQGVNEQYF. The J gene is TRBJ2-7, the V gene TRBV28, with 11 bases aligning to TRBD1. The CDR3 contains 14 residues. Germline trimming cut 8 bases from V and 5 bases from J; bases unmatched to any gene: 8. Germline CDR1 is MDHEN and CDR2 is SYDVKM.

V and J are TRBV6-5 and TRBJ1-2, with 8 bases aligning to TRBD1. In germline, CDR1 is MNHEY, CDR2 SVGAGI. The CDR3 has 14 residues. Trimming removed 8 bases from V and 7 bases from J; junction bases left unmatched: 12. CDR3 bases: TGTGCCAGCGCCATTCGACAGGGGTCGGGTGGCTACACCTTC. It encodes CASAIRQGSGGYTF.

For this clone: Other DNA sequences within the sample encode an identical CDR3. This chain uses TRBV19 with TRBJ1-1; D not certain. Trimming removed 2 bases at V and 2 bases at J, with 6 bases between. Germline V lookup: CDR1 LNHDA, CDR2 SQIVND (reference sequence). This CDR3 region has 13 residues. The CDR3 protein is CASSITVNTEAFF. The CDR3 coding sequence is TGTGCCAGTAGTATAACAGTCAACACTGAAGCTTTCTTT.

V is TRBV19 and J is TRBJ2-1; 11 nucleotides line up with TRBD2. CDR3 size: 16 residues. The ends lost 10 bases at V and 0 bases at J; junction bases unmatched: 8. Germline values: CDR1 LNHDA, CDR2 SQIVND (reference sequence). The CDR3 region is CATKDSGGGSYNEQFF. The CDR3 DNA sequence: TGTGCCACCAAAGATAGCGGGGGGGGCTCCTACAATGAGCAGTTCTTC.

This chain connects TRBV19 to TRBJ1-4; tentative D call: TRBD1 (6 bases). Trimming shortened V by 4 bases and J by 8 bases, and 20 bases separated the two germline ends. The CDR3 covers 16 residues. The germline CDR1 and CDR2 sequences are LNHDA and SQIVND (reference sequence). The CDR3 is CASSTRQAGVTEKLFF. The DNA for the CDR3 is TGTGCCAGTAGTACTCGACAGGCCGGGGTCACGGAAAAACTGTTTTTT.

As for this clone: One end of the junction varies from germline; a read error may be responsible. The V gene is TRBV2, the J gene TRBJ2-5; tentatively, D is TRBD1 (5 bases). The germline gives CDR1 SNHLY, CDR2 FYNNEI. The CDR3 has 13 residues. CDR3 sequence reads: CASRRLGVGPRDF. DNA for the CDR3: TGTGCCAGCAGGCGTCTAGGGGTCGGACCCAGGGACTTC.

The rearrangement links TRBV5-4 to TRBJ2-7; 7 bases map to TRBD1. This CDR3 has 13 residues. J was trimmed by 2 bases and V by 4 bases; bases with no gene match: 3. Per germline, CDR1 SGHNT and CDR2 YYREEE (reference sequence). CDR3: CASSPGQTYEQYF. CDR3 coding DNA: TGTGCCAGCAGCCCGGGACAGACCTACGAGCAGTACTTC.

V is TRBV20-1 and J is TRBJ1-5; D might be TRBD1 (5 bases). This CDR3 contains 12 residues. The V end was cut by 3 bases, the J end by 5 bases, with 8 bases between. Germline lookup yields CDR1 DFQATT and CDR2 SNEGSKA (reference sequence). CDR3 sequence reads: CSASSGDQPQHF. The CDR3 DNA reads as TGCAGTGCTAGTTCGGGGGATCAGCCCCAGCATTTT.

The gene calls are TRBV2 and TRBJ1-1; 7 bases line up with TRBD1. The germline gives CDR1 SNHLY, CDR2 FYNNEI. CDR3 length equals 15 residues. With V trimmed by 6 bases and J by 9 bases, 16 bases remained unmatched. For the CDR3, the DNA is TGTGCCAGCAGCCTGGAAGGACAGGCGGATCGGAAAGCTTTCTTT. It translates to CASSLEGQADRKAFF.

This clone has more than one count but fewer than ten. The chain is built from TRBV3-1 (or the pseudogene TRBV3-2) and TRBJ2-2; D remains ambiguous. Germline assignment: CDR1 LGHDT and CDR2 YNNKEL (reference sequence). CDR3 size: 12 residues. V lost 4 bases and J lost 5, with 5 bases in between. CDR3 loop: CASSRVTGELFF. The CDR3 region has the DNA TGTGCCAGCAGCCGAGTTACCGGGGAGCTGTTTTTT.

The chain employs TRBV10-1 and TRBJ2-1; 10 nucleotides agree with TRBD2. Trimming removed 0 bases from V and 8 bases from J; junction bases left unmatched: 7. This CDR3 has 16 amino acids. Germline V gene lookup returns CDR1 WNHNN and CDR2 SYGVQD (reference sequence). CDR3 loop: CASSESSSGRFYEQFF. The CDR3 nucleotides are TGCGCCAGCAGTGAGTCGAGTAGCGGGAGGTTCTATGAGCAGTTCTTC.

The gene calls are TRBV5-4 and TRBJ2-7, with TRBD2 matching 11 bases. CDR3 length equals 15 residues. Germline V gene lookup returns CDR1 SGHNT and CDR2 YYREEE (reference sequence). The trim removed 7 bases at V and 4 bases at J, leaving 10 bases unmatched. For the CDR3, the DNA is TGTGCCAGCTCGTCTCCGGCTAGCGGGAGGTACGAGCAGTACTTC. Translating gives CASSSPASGRYEQYF.

V usage is TRBV5-6 and J usage is TRBJ2-2, with 9 bases lining up with TRBD1. This CDR3 contains 15 residues. V lost 2 bases and J lost 4; bases outside the gene matches: 3. In germline, CDR1 is SGHDT, CDR2 YYEEEE. CDR3 in DNA: TGTGCCAGCAGCTTACGGGACAGGGCCACCGGGGAGCTGTTTTTT. It codes for CASSLRDRATGELFF. Full variable domain (missing parts from reference TRBV5-6 and TRBJ2-2): DAGVTQSPTHLIKTRGQQVTLRCSPKSGHDTVSWYQQALGQGPQFIFQYYEEEERQRGNFPDRFSGHQFPNYSSELNVNALLLGDSALYLCASSLRDRATGELFFGEGSRLTVL.

J is TRBJ2-3 and V is TRBV7-9; D uncertain. The germline gives CDR1 SEHNR, CDR2 FQNEAQ (reference sequence). This CDR3 spans 13 amino acids. Deletions cut 5 bases from V and 7 bases from J, with 13 bases between. The CDR3 is CASSPPGWYTQYF. In DNA form, the CDR3 reads TGTGCCAGCAGCCCCCCCGGTTGGTATACGCAGTATTTT.

This clone was found a few times. This chain uses TRBV2 with TRBJ2-1; 7 bases are a match to TRBD1. The CDR3 covers 16 residues. The V gene's germline CDR1 is SNHLY and CDR2 FYNNEI. J was trimmed by 4 bases and V by 4 bases; bases with no gene match: 10. The CDR3 DNA follows: TGTGCCAGCAGTGCCGAGGGGGCAGGTTGGTACAATGAGCAGTTCTTC. Its protein product is CASSAEGAGWYNEQFF.

The genes are TRBV7-3 and TRBJ1-1; D is uncertain. Germline-derived CDR1 and CDR2 are SGHTA and FQGTGA. The length of the CDR3 is 13 residues. V was shortened by 5 bases and J by 5 bases, with 12 bases between the two germline ends. CDR3 region: CASSRDRETEAFF. The CDR3 nucleotides are TGTGCCAGCAGCCGAGACCGGGAGACTGAAGCTTTCTTT.

The V call is TRBV3-1 (or the pseudogene TRBV3-2), the J call TRBJ1-1; 9 bases fit TRBD1. Germline CDR1 is LGHDT and CDR2 is YNNKEL (reference sequence). Unmatched junction bases numbered 3, after V lost 1 base and J lost 3 bases. The CDR3 loop spans 15 amino acids. The CDR3 region has the DNA TGTGCCAGCAGCCAAGGGACAGGGGAGGACACTGAAGCTTTCTTT. Its protein product is CASSQGTGEDTEAFF.

This clone has a single count. The gene calls are TRBV3-1 (or the pseudogene TRBV3-2) and TRBJ2-1; 8 bases match TRBD2. The CDR3 totals 16 residues. Germline V gene sequence: CDR1 LGHDT, CDR2 YNNKEL (reference sequence). The trim removed 1 base at V and 1 base at J, leaving 3 bases unmatched. The CDR3 spells CASSQVGGVSYNEQFF. The CDR3 region has the DNA TGTGCCAGCAGCCAAGTCGGGGGGGTGTCCTACAATGAGCAGTTCTTC.

The chain has TRBV7-9 and TRBJ2-3; the match to TRBD1 covers 7 bases. Germline V gene data show CDR1 as SEHNR and CDR2 as FQNEAQ (reference sequence). This CDR3 has 16 amino acids. V trimming: 5 bases; J trimming: 2 bases; junction bases outside the gene matches: 10. CDR3 sequence (DNA): TGTGCCAGCAGCCCCCGTGCAGGGGGAGTCACAGATACGCAGTATTTT. It yields the protein CASSPRAGGVTDTQYF.

The J gene is TRBJ1-5, the V gene TRBV27; a possible D gene is TRBD1 (6 bases). The ends were cut back, 4 bases at V and 11 bases at J, with 15 bases in the middle. The CDR3 is 13 amino acids. CDR1 and CDR2 (germline): MNHEY, SMNVEV (reference sequence). This CDR3 is CASSSRQVLTQHF. The CDR3 DNA reads as TGTGCCAGCAGTTCCCGACAGGTTCTAACCCAGCATTTT.